A selection of T cell receptor beta chains follows, all from one sample in a study of blood T cell repertoires in COVID-19. Profiling relied on immunoSEQ multiplex PCR, and the TCRdb table lists in-frame clones only, not all of them. The table shows 110,000 to 150,000 clones, with 75% to 90% occurring only once. Specimen: peripheral blood. The receptors stem from a human donor in a cohort sampled during active COVID-19. The CDR3 runs from the conserved cysteine through the conserved F or W.

J: TRBJ2-5; V: TRBV15; CDR3: CATSGPGQETQYF
J: TRBJ1-2; V: TRBV7-8; CDR3: CASSLDAGHYGYTF
J: TRBJ2-3; V: TRBV6-1; CDR3: CASLKGGTDTQYF
J: TRBJ2-3; V: TRBV5-1; CDR3: CASSLEGAVTDTQYF
J: TRBJ2-2; V: TRBV6-5; CDR3: CASSYRRTASGELFF
J: TRBJ1-2; V: TRBV20-1; CDR3: CSVSPGDGYTF
J: TRBJ2-2; V: TRBV7-3; CDR3: CASSLRQGAGELFF
J: TRBJ1-4; V: TRBV5-1; CDR3: CASSLAGQGVTEKLFF
J: TRBJ1-5; V: TRBV12-3/TRBV12-4; CDR3: CASRAGSNQPQHF
J: TRBJ1-6; V: TRBV9; CDR3: CASSALPSAGSPLHF
J: TRBJ2-2; V: TRBV5-1; CDR3: CASSWGLTGELFF
J: TRBJ2-5; V: TRBV9; CDR3: CASSVSQGARETQYF